The clone carrying this TCR beta chain was seen at least ten times. The sample is drawn from a study of read filtering for tumor transcriptome and immune sequencing. Study summary: About 8 patients were R-ISS I, roughly 15 were R-ISS II, more than five were R-ISS III.

The library was built from around 0.4 ug RNA with molecular barcoded adaptors for alpha/delta and beta/gamma chains. TCRdb called the reads again in MiXCR, with one record for every CDR3 protein. The sample has 75,000 to 95,000 distinct CDR3 sequences, approximately 21% seen once. V was trimmed by 1 base and J by 3 bases, leaving 10 bases between them. From germline, CDR1 is SGHTA and CDR2 FQGNSA. The CDR3 extends over 14 amino acids. Sequencing was done on a sample of a population of CD138-negative cells sorted from bone marrow. The source is a donor at least 40 years old with multiple myeloma. This chain uses TRBV7-2 with TRBJ2-7; the D call may be TRBD1 or TRBD2 (6 bases each). The CDR3 loop reads CASSLVGGGYEQYF. CDR3 bases: TGTGCCAGCAGCTTAGTTGGAGGGGGCTACGAGCAGTACTTC. Looking up the rest from reference TRBV7-2 and TRBJ2-7 gives the full variable domain: GAGVSQSPSNKVTEKGKDVELRCDPISGHTALYWYRQSLGQGLEFLIYFQGNSAPDKSGLPSDRFSAERTGGSVSTLTIQRTQQEDSAVYLCASSLVGGGYEQYFGPGTRLTVT.